This T cell receptor (beta chain) was sequenced for a study of regulatory T cells in long-lasting Graves disease. Study as a whole: To qualify as persistent, Graves' disease required over 5 years of antithyroid drugs with positive TSH receptor antibodies. Regarding the study as a whole: Among samples with persistent disease, TRBV28, TRBJ1-2 and TRBJ2-5 were favored. Blood alone, not thyroid tissue, was studied.

This clonotype has just a few counts. Its antigen remains unknown. Time point of the sample: persistent/refractory GD, antithyroid drugs over 5 years with positive TRAb. From PBMCs, RNA was extracted and then used to make the TCR library. The germline CDR1 and CDR2 sequences are DFQATT and SNEGSKA (reference sequence). Trimming at V came to 3 bases and at J to 1 base, leaving 6 bases not matched to a gene. This CDR3 is built from 14 residues. Construction of the TCR beta libraries employed iRepertoire HTBI primers in conjunction with Arm-PCR of CDR3 regions. In the study's own analysis: Looking across samples, the authors found some 67 TRBV and some 13 TRBJ segments. Each CDR3 protein is one row after TCRdb ran MiXCR on the multiplex PCR reads. The V and J calls were not made by the authors but by TCRdb's processing. The sample holds about 660,000 distinct CDR3 sequences, approximately 31% seen once.

The chain is built from TRBV20-1 and TRBJ2-7; 7 bases fit TRBD1. This clonotype was obtained from a female donor with Graves disease. The sequenced sample was peripheral blood mononuclear cells (PBMCs), obtained when the disease was refractory, from a patient treated with antithyroid drugs. The DNA of the CDR3 is TGCAGTGCTAGCCGGGGACAGAATTCCTACGAGCAGTACTTC. Amino acids: CSASRGQNSYEQYF.